The 13 T cell receptor beta chains below were found in one sample sequenced in a study of T cell responses to AZD1222 COVID-19 vaccine (dated by TCRdb to 2020 to 2023). Explained via the paper, the time point label denotes: baseline before first vaccination. What the treatment or condition label conveys for this sample: meningococcal conjugate vaccine given as trial control. Preparation of the library involved the immunoSEQ multiplex PCR assay. The immuneACCESS repertoire file appears here via TCRdb, limited to in-frame rearrangements. These files lack a portion of the clones; in checked studies, under half of the deficit traces to unresolved V genes, and the cause of the others is not known. The sample table holds 150,000 to 170,000 clones, of which 80% to 90% were seen once. The biggest ten clones account for roughly 5% of the sample. The source was peripheral blood, collected on day 0 of MenACWY control vaccination. Every receptor here comes from an adult in good health.

The rearrangement uses TRBV7-6 and TRBJ2-7; D may correspond to TRBD1 or TRBD2 (5 bases each). The V end was cut by 1 base, the J end by 5 bases, with 15 bases between. The CDR3 covers 15 residues. Germline V gene sequence: CDR1 SGHVS, CDR2 FNYEAQ. CDR3 nucleotide sequence: TGTGCCAGCAGCTTAGGAAATGAGGGGTTCCACGAGCAGTACTTC. Amino acid sequence: CASSLGNEGFHEQYF.

This clone turned up a few times. The chain couples TRBV11-2 to TRBJ2-1; 7 bases match TRBD2. The CDR3 covers 16 residues. In germline, CDR1 is SGHAT, CDR2 FQNNGV. Trimming cost V 4 bases and J 0 bases; bases outside gene matches: 6. The CDR3 nucleotides are TGTGCCAGCAGCTCCTTACGGGGGGTCTCCTACAATGAGCAGTTCTTC. Translation: CASSSLRGVSYNEQFF.

The chain couples TRBV7-9 to TRBJ1-2, with 9 bases identical to TRBD1. The CDR3 spans 17 residues. Germline V gene sequence: CDR1 SEHNR, CDR2 FQNEAQ (reference sequence). V dropped 4 bases and J dropped 4; count of bases not matched to a gene: 13. The CDR3 DNA sequence: TGTGCCAGCAGCTCTTTGGGACAGACAGGGGGGATCTATGGCTACACCTTC. Protein: CASSSLGQTGGIYGYTF.

This sequence joins TRBV15 and TRBJ2-3; TRBD2 agrees at 7 bases. CDR3 size: 14 residues. Looked up from germline, CDR1 is LNHNV and CDR2 is YYDKDF (reference sequence). V dropped 4 bases and J dropped 4; count of bases not matched to a gene: 5. The CDR3 DNA reads as TGTGCCACCAGCAAAAGACTAGCCGCAGATACGCAGTATTTT. Translating gives CATSKRLAADTQYF.

The V and J genes are TRBV5-1 and TRBJ1-2; 11 bases map to TRBD1. V lost 3 bases and J lost 3; bases outside the gene matches: 7. Germline-derived CDR1 and CDR2 are SGHRS and YFSETQ. The CDR3 totals 16 residues. The CDR3 DNA sequence: TGCGCCAGCAGCTCAGGACAGGGGGCGCGGGACTATGGCTACACCTTC. Translation: CASSSGQGARDYGYTF.

The J gene is TRBJ2-2, the V gene TRBV14, with D maybe TRBD2 (5 bases). Germline lookup yields CDR1 SGHDN and CDR2 FVKESK. The CDR3 has 16 amino acids. Trimming cost V 1 base and J 2 bases, with 11 bases left between them. CDR3 residues: CASSQGVGRNTGELFF. CDR3 nucleotides: TGTGCCAGCAGCCAAGGGGTAGGGAGAAACACCGGGGAGCTGTTTTTT.

The V and J genes are TRBV28 and TRBJ2-5; the match to TRBD1 covers 10 bases. Germline trimming cut 6 bases from V and 0 bases from J; bases unmatched to any gene: 13. The CDR3 has 18 residues. The V gene's germline CDR1 is MDHEN and CDR2 SYDVKM. The CDR3 sequence is CASSTRGKTGGYQETQYF. CDR3 nucleotides: TGTGCCAGCAGCACCAGGGGCAAGACAGGGGGCTACCAAGAGACCCAGTACTTC.

CDR3 nucleotides: TGTGCCTGGAGTTCTCCGGGGGGGCGGACTGAAGCTTTCTTT. It encodes CAWSSPGGRTEAFF. V usage is TRBV30 and J usage is TRBJ1-1; possible D gene TRBD1, 6 bases. The CDR3 has 14 residues. Trimming took 2 bases from V and 5 from J, leaving 15 bases between them. Germline V gives CDR1 GTSNPN, CDR2 SVGIG (reference sequence).

This chain joins TRBV24-1 and TRBJ2-2; 8 nucleotides agree with TRBD1. Germline CDR1 and CDR2: KGHDR and SFDVKD. The V and J ends lost 1 base and 3 bases, in that order; junction bases with no gene match: 3. This CDR3 is 16 amino acids long. CDR3 DNA: TGTGCCACCAGTGATTTAGCAGGGGGCGACACCGGGGAGCTGTTTTTT. It codes for CATSDLAGGDTGELFF.

The rearrangement joins TRBV5-6 to TRBJ1-1; D remains unclear. The V end lost 4 bases, the J end lost 1 base, and 8 bases lay between the germline ends. This CDR3 has 13 amino acids. CDR1 is SGHDT and CDR2 is YYEEEE in the germline V gene. CDR3 sequence: CASSRQANTEAFF. CDR3 sequence (DNA): TGTGCCAGCAGCAGGCAGGCGAACACTGAAGCTTTCTTT.

The chain links TRBV7-8 to TRBJ1-4; D gene unclear. Germline V lookup: CDR1 SGHVS, CDR2 FQNEAQ. CDR3 length equals 15 residues. V was trimmed by 4 bases and J by 8 bases, leaving 17 bases between them. In DNA, the CDR3 is TGTGCCAGCAGCTCGGGCCAGCGGGGAGGGGAAAAACTGTTTTTT. Protein sequence: CASSSGQRGGEKLFF. The variable domain in full, completed from reference TRBV7-8 and TRBJ1-4, reads GAGVSQSPRYKVAKRGQDVALRCDPISGHVSLFWYQQALGQGPEFLTYFQNEAQLDKSGLPSDRFFAERPEGSVSTLKIQRTQQEDSAVYLCASSSGQRGGEKLFFGSGTQLSVL.

V gene TRBV30 combines with J gene TRBJ2-7, with D possibly being TRBD1 (6 bases). This CDR3 has 16 amino acids. The V end was cut by 4 bases, the J end by 5 bases, with 24 bases between. Germline V gene sequence: CDR1 GTSNPN, CDR2 SVGIG (reference sequence). The DNA for the CDR3 is TGTGCCTGGACAACCCTCCCTGGCAGGGGTGTAGACGAGCAGTACTTC. Translating it yields CAWTTLPGRGVDEQYF.

This chain joins TRBV24-1 and TRBJ2-3; the D is unclear. The CDR3 consists of 13 residues. Trimming left V 4 bases short and J 5 bases short, with 9 bases between. CDR1 is KGHDR, CDR2 SFDVKD, per germline. The CDR3 sequence: CATSETLLDTQYF. CDR3 nucleotide sequence: TGTGCCACCAGTGAGACTCTATTAGATACGCAGTATTTT.